This T cell receptor (beta chain) is drawn from a study of blood T cell repertoires in COVID-19. The wider study: Samples taken during acute and convalescent COVID-19 were collected in the United States, Italy and Spain. PBMCs, B-cell-depleted T cells, or T cells provided the cDNA or gDNA that made up the material.

Per the study methods: Estimation of nucleated cell counts was performed using reference gene primer amplification. The repertoire was sequenced with immunoSEQ multiplex PCR; TCRdb's copy has only in-frame clones and lacks some. V and J calls and clone size are those listed in that table; D and trimming were worked out from the DNA. The sample comprises nearly 95,000 clones, roughly 91% of which are singletons, and roughly 5% rests with the top ten. The sequencing sample was made of peripheral blood. The origin of this receptor is a woman of 80 years or more with acute or convalescent COVID-19.

This CDR3 is CSAISVTEAFF. The CDR3 nucleotides read TGCAGTGCTATCTCGGTTACTGAAGCTTTCTTT. This rearrangement joins TRBV20-1 to TRBJ1-1; D is unclear. V shed 4 bases and J shed 5 bases, with 8 bases lying between them. The CDR3 is 11 amino acids. Germline lookup yields CDR1 DFQATT and CDR2 SNEGSKA (reference sequence).